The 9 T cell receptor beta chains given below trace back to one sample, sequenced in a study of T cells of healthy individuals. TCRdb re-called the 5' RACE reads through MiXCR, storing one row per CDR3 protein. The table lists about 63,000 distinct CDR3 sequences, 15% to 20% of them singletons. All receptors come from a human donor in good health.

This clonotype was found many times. CDR3 in DNA: TGCGCCAGCAGCCAAGATGACGTGAGCGATGAGCAGTTCTTC. As protein: CASSQDDVSDEQFF. The V and J genes are TRBV4-1 and TRBJ2-1; D is uncertain. In germline, CDR1 is MGHRA, CDR2 YSYEKL. This CDR3 has 14 amino acids. Trimming removed 0 bases from V and 8 bases from J, with 11 bases in between.

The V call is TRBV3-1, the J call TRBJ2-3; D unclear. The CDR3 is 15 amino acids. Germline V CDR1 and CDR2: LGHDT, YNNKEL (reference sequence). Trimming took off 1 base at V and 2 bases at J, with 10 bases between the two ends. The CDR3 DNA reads TGTGCCAGCAGCCAAGGAGTGTTGGTCACAGATACGCAGTATTTT. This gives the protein CASSQGVLVTDTQYF.

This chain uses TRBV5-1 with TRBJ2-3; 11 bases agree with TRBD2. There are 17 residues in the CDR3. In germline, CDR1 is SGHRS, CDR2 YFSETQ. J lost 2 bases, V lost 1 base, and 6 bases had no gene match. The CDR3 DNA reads TGCGCCAGCAGCTTGCCGTTAGCGGGGGGGGACACAGATACGCAGTATTTT. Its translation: CASSLPLAGGDTDTQYF.

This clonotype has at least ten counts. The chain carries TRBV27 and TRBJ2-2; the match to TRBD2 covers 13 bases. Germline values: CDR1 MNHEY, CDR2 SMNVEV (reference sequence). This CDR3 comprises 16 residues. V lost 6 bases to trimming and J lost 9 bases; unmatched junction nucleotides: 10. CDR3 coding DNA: TGTGCCAGCAGACGATGGACTAGCGGGAGCTTACGGGAGCTGTTTTTT. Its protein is CASRRWTSGSLRELFF.

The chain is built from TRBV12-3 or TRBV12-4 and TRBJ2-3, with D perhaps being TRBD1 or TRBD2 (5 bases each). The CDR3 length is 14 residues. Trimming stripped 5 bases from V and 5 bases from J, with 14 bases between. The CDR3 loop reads CASSAGAWGDTQYF. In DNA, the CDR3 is TGTGCCAGCAGTGCCGGGGCCTGGGGAGATACGCAGTATTTT.

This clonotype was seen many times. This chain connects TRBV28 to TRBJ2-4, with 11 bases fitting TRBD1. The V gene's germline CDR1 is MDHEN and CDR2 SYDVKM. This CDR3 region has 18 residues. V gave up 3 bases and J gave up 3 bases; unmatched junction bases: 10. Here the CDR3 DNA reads TGTGCCAGCAGTTTGCCCGGGACAGGGGGAGTAGGCAAAAACATTCAGTACTTC. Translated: CASSLPGTGGVGKNIQYF.

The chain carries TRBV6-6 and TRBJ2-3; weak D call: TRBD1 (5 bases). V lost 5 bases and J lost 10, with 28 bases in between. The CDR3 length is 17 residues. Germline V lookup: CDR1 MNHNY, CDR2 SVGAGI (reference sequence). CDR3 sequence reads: CASSASSGKFFLRSQYF. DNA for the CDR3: TGTGCCAGCAGTGCGTCCTCAGGGAAATTTTTTTTACGCTCGCAGTATTTT.

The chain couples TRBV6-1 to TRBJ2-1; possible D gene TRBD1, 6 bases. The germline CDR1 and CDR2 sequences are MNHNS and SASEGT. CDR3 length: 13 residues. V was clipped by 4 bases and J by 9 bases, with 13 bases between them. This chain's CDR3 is CASSGSQGGEQFF. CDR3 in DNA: TGTGCCAGCAGTGGATCACAGGGTGGTGAGCAGTTCTTC.

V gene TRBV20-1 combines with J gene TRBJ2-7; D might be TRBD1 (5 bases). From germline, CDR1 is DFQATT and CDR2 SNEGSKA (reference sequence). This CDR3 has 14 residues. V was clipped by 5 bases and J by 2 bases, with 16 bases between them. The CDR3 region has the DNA TGCAGTGCTCCAAGACAGTCGGCTCCCTACGAGCAGTACTTC. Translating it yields CSAPRQSAPYEQYF.